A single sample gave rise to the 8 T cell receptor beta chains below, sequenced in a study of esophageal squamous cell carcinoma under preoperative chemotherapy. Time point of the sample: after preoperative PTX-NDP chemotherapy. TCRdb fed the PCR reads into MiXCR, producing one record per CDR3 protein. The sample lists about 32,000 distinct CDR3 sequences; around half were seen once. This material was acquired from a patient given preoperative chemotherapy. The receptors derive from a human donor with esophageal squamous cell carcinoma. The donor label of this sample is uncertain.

This chain's CDR3 is CASGATGGRAPETQYF. The CDR3 region has the DNA TGTGCCAGCGGGGCGACCGGGGGGCGGGCCCCAGAGACGCAGTACTTC. V and J are TRBV12-3 or TRBV12-4 and TRBJ2-7; D perhaps matches TRBD2 (7 bases). The germline V and J ends were trimmed by 8 bases and 9 bases, with 29 bases remaining between them. The CDR3 is 16 residues long.

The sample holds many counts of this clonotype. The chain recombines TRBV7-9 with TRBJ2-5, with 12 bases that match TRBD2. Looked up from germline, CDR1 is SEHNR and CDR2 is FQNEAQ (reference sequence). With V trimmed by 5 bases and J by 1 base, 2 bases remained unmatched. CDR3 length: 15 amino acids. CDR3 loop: CASSRLAGAQETQYF. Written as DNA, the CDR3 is TGTGCCAGCAGCCGACTAGCGGGGGCCCAAGAGACCCAGTACTTC. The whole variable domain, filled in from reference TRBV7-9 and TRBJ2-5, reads DTGVSQNPRHKITKRGQNVTFRCDPISEHNRLYWYRQTLGQGPEFLTYFQNEAQLEKSRLLSDRFSAERPKGSFSTLEIQRTEQGDSAMYLCASSRLAGAQETQYFGPGTRLLVL.

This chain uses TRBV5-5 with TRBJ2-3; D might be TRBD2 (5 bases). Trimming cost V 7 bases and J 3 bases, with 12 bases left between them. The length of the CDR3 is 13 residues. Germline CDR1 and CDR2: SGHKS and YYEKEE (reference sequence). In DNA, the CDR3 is TGTGCCAGCCGTATCGGGGTGACAGATACGCAGTATTTT. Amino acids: CASRIGVTDTQYF.

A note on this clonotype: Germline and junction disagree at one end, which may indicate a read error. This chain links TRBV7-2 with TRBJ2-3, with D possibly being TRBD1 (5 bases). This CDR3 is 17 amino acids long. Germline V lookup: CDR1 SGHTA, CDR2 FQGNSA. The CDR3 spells CASSQGLAAMSTDTLYF. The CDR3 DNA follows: TGTGCCAGCAGCCAGGGCCTCGCGGCGATGAGCACAGATACGCTGTATTTT.

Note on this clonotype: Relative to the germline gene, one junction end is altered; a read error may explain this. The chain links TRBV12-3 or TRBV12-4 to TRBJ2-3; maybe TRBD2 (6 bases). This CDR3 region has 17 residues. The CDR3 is CASSPPAGRRGKDTQYF. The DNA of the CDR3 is TGTGCCAGCAGCCCCCCCGCGGGACGGAGAGGCAAAGATACTCAGTATTTT.

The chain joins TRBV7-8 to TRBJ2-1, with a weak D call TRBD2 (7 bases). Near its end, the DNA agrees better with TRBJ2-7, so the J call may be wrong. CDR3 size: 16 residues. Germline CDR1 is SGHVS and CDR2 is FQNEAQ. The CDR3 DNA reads TGTGCCAGCAGCAACCTGGCGCGGGGGCCCAATGACATGCAGTACTTC. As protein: CASSNLARGPNDMQYF.

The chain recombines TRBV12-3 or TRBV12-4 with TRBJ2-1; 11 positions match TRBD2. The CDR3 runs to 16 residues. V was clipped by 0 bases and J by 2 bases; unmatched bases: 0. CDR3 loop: CASSLAGLAAYNEQFF. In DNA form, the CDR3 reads TGTGCCAGCAGTTTAGCGGGACTAGCGGCCTACAATGAGCAGTTCTTC.

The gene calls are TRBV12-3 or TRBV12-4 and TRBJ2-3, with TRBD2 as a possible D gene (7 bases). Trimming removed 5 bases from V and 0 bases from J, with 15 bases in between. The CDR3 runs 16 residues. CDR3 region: CASSATGGGSTDTQYF. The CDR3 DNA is TGTGCCAGCAGTGCCACGGGCGGGGGCAGCACAGATACGCAGTATTTT.